The rows below give T cell receptor beta chains drawn from one sample of a study of blood T cells in healthy people across ages. A single record per CDR3 protein comes from TCRdb applying MiXCR to the 5' RACE reads. The table has some 550,000 distinct CDR3 sequences, around half seen once. Sequences were obtained from blood. These receptors were taken from a man older than 75 in good health. Each CDR3 is given without its conserved first and last residue.

CDR3 protein: SARVTGAGGGDTQY
V gene: TRBV20-1

CDR3 protein: ASSPGLGSYNEQF
V gene: TRBV7-2

CDR3 protein: ASSVVPEQY
V gene: TRBV2

CDR3 protein: ASSRDRPGNTIY
V gene: TRBV5-1

CDR3 protein: SAEMTGFGGFPYEQY
V gene: TRBV20-1

CDR3 protein: ASSPRTGTSSGANVLT
V gene: TRBV18

CDR3 protein: ASKRGPGPEYNEQF
V gene: TRBV4-2

CDR3 protein: ASSLARQGNQPQH
V gene: TRBV7-9

CDR3 protein: ASSYPKQMNTEAF
V gene: TRBV6-2/TRBV6-3

CDR3 protein: ASGYASNQPQH
V gene: TRBV6-1

CDR3 protein: ASSRYPPGFEQY
V gene: TRBV7-9

CDR3 protein: ASRKQGRESPPH
V gene: TRBV6-6

CDR3 protein: ASSQTGSKSYEQY
V gene: TRBV27

CDR3 protein: ASSLGLAGRGKNIQY
V gene: TRBV7-2

CDR3 protein: ASSQGAPTTNEKLF
V gene: TRBV18

CDR3 protein: ASSANRVRDEQY
V gene: TRBV7-9

CDR3 protein: ASKAPTYEQY
V gene: TRBV27

CDR3 protein: ASSLRQTSQETQY
V gene: TRBV28

CDR3 protein: ASSLSIAGGSYEQY
V gene: TRBV28

CDR3 protein: ASSPGTGSTDTQY
V gene: TRBV6-2/TRBV6-3

CDR3 protein: ASSHRTSGYNEQF
V gene: TRBV5-1

CDR3 protein: ASSLIGVGSPSTDTQY
V gene: TRBV7-6

CDR3 protein: ASSQDVGGHT
V gene: TRBV3-1

CDR3 protein: ASGTSGTYEQY
V gene: TRBV6-5

CDR3 protein: ASSSLAGVTNEQY
V gene: TRBV5-1

CDR3 protein: SAREPAVHEQY
V gene: TRBV20-1

CDR3 protein: ASSAGQLSSGNTIY
V gene: TRBV5-1

CDR3 protein: AISDSRTHNEQF
V gene: TRBV10-3

CDR3 protein: ASSSEGASFNEQY
V gene: TRBV7-2

CDR3 protein: SVTPRDRVYEQY
V gene: TRBV29-1

CDR3 protein: SARDQIGWQDIQY
V gene: TRBV20-1

CDR3 protein: ASSLYAGGAYNEQF
V gene: TRBV7-2

CDR3 protein: SVSTGKTYEQY
V gene: TRBV29-1

CDR3 protein: ASSLRSNSGNEQF
V gene: TRBV7-9

CDR3 protein: ASSTQGAGEQY
V gene: TRBV7-2

CDR3 protein: SEGDTPQH
V gene: TRBV29-1

CDR3 protein: SAWDRGNEQF
V gene: TRBV20-1

CDR3 protein: ASSLASGRETQY
V gene: TRBV6-6

CDR3 protein: ASSYSLDFYEQY
V gene: TRBV6-2/TRBV6-3

CDR3 protein: ASSLQGGPTYEQY
V gene: TRBV7-3

CDR3 protein: ATSRDGRDRPGPQH
V gene: TRBV15